This entry lists 26 T cell receptor beta chains sequenced from one sample in a study of blood T cell repertoires in COVID-19. The method was immunoSEQ multiplex PCR; TCRdb's version includes in-frame clones alone and lacks a portion of them. The sample consists of a few hundred thousand clones, roughly 85% of them appearing once. Sequencing was carried out using peripheral blood. The receptor set was obtained from a woman in her late teens or twenties with acute or convalescent COVID-19.

This chain links TRBV2 with TRBJ1-4; TRBD1 is a possible D gene (6 bases). The length of the CDR3 is 14 residues. Trimming removed 7 bases at V and 7 bases at J, with 16 bases between. The germline V gene encodes CDR1 SNHLY and CDR2 FYNNEI. CDR3 nucleotide sequence: TGTGCCAGCACCCGGTCAGGGGTAACTGAAAAACTGTTTTTT. Translation: CASTRSGVTEKLFF. Variable domain in full (rest from reference TRBV2 and TRBJ1-4): EPEVTQTPSHQVTQMGQEVILRCVPISNHLYFYWYRQILGQKVEFLVSFYNNEISEKSEIFDDQFSVERPDGSNFTLKIRSTKLEDSAMYFCASTRSGVTEKLFFGSGTQLSVL.

The chain links TRBV5-5 to TRBJ2-5, with D possibly TRBD1 on 6 matching bases. CDR3 size: 15 residues. The germline V and J ends were trimmed by 4 bases and 4 bases, with 17 bases remaining between them. CDR1 SGHKS and CDR2 YYEKEE come from the germline V gene (reference sequence). The CDR3 region is CASSPTGMGRETQYF. Written as DNA, the CDR3 is TGTGCCAGCAGCCCCACAGGGATGGGTCGAGAGACCCAGTACTTC.

V usage is TRBV3-1 (or the pseudogene TRBV3-2) and J usage is TRBJ2-1, with 11 bases lining up with TRBD2. The CDR3 contains 18 residues. Germline V gene data show CDR1 as LGHDT and CDR2 as YNNKEL (reference sequence). V gave up 2 bases and J gave up 10 bases; unmatched junction bases: 16. CDR3 protein: CASSQNLSGTSGFREQFF. Written as DNA, the CDR3 is TGTGCCAGCAGCCAAAATTTGAGTGGGACTAGCGGCTTTCGAGAGCAGTTCTTC.

The chain has TRBV6-1 and TRBJ2-7; possible D gene TRBD2, 7 bases. Germline V CDR1 and CDR2: MNHNS, SASEGT. The CDR3 covers 17 residues. Between the trimmed V and J ends, which lost 4 bases and 3 bases, there was a span of 22 bases. CDR3 region: CASSASVRGGGNYEQYF. The DNA for the CDR3 is TGTGCCAGCAGTGCATCGGTCCGCGGGGGCGGAAACTACGAGCAGTACTTC.

This clone was observed a few times. This chain links TRBV3-1 (or the pseudogene TRBV3-2) with TRBJ2-7, with TRBD2 matching 12 bases. The V gene end was trimmed by 4 bases and the J gene end by 6 bases; junction bases not matched to a gene: 1. Looked up from germline, CDR1 is LGHDT and CDR2 is YNNKEL (reference sequence). This CDR3 spans 13 amino acids. The CDR3 coding sequence is TGTGCCAGCAGCCCACTAGCGGGAGGCGAGCAGTACTTC. This sequence encodes CASSPLAGGEQYF.

This chain connects TRBV3-1 (or the pseudogene TRBV3-2) to TRBJ2-1; possible D gene TRBD1, 6 bases. Germline-derived CDR1 and CDR2 are LGHDT and YNNKEL (reference sequence). Trimming cost V 2 bases and J 5 bases, with 13 bases left between them. The CDR3 is 15 residues long. Here the CDR3 reads CASSQSAGQHNEQFF. For the CDR3, the DNA is TGTGCCAGCAGCCAATCGGCTGGACAGCACAATGAGCAGTTCTTC.

The sample holds one count of this clone. This sequence joins TRBV2 and TRBJ1-2; TRBD1 aligns across 8 bases. Per germline, CDR1 SNHLY and CDR2 FYNNEI. CDR3 length: 12 amino acids. Trimming at V came to 8 bases and at J to 8 bases, leaving 7 bases not matched to a gene. CDR3 region: CASQGQAVGYTF. The CDR3 coding sequence is TGTGCCAGCCAGGGACAGGCCGTAGGCTACACCTTC.

The chain couples TRBV18 to TRBJ1-1, with D tentatively TRBD1 (6 bases). The CDR3 is 14 residues long. V lost 2 bases, J lost 7 bases, and 14 bases lay in between. Germline values: CDR1 KGHSH, CDR2 LQKENI. The CDR3 DNA reads TGTGCCAGCTCACCATTCAGACAGGATGGTGAAGCTTTCTTT. It specifies CASSPFRQDGEAFF.

This clone turned up a few times. The CDR3 reads CASSLNGAGTEAFF. CDR3 sequence (DNA): TGTGCCAGCAGCTTAAATGGCGCGGGCACTGAAGCTTTCTTT. This chain uses TRBV7-3 with TRBJ1-1; D is unclear. The germline gives CDR1 SGHTA, CDR2 FQGTGA. The CDR3 spans 14 residues. The germline V and J ends were trimmed by 1 base and 4 bases, with 10 bases remaining between them.

The sample holds a few counts of this clone. The junction does not match germline at one end; this may be a read error. The gene calls are TRBV10-2 and TRBJ1-2; D gene ambiguous. Per germline, CDR1 WSHSY and CDR2 SAAADI. The CDR3 contains 13 residues. The CDR3 DNA is TGCGCCAGCCGTGAGCCGTCGGGCTATGGCTACACCTTC. Amino acid sequence: CASREPSGYGYTF.

The chain combines TRBV7-2 with TRBJ2-1; 7 bases match TRBD2. CDR3 length: 15 amino acids. The trim removed 5 bases at V and 10 bases at J, leaving 14 bases unmatched. CDR1 is SGHTA, CDR2 FQGNSA, per germline. CDR3 DNA sequence: TGTGCCAGCAGCCCCGTTTGGGGAGGGCCTGGAGAGCAGTTCTTC. Amino acids: CASSPVWGGPGEQFF. Combining the CDR3 with reference TRBV7-2 and TRBJ2-1 gives the whole variable domain GAGVSQSPSNKVTEKGKDVELRCDPISGHTALYWYRQSLGQGLEFLIYFQGNSAPDKSGLPSDRFSAERTGGSVSTLTIQRTQQEDSAVYLCASSPVWGGPGEQFFGPGTRLTVL.

This clone was counted a few times. The V call is TRBV5-4, the J call TRBJ1-6; TRBD1 agrees at 9 bases. The CDR3 is made up of 14 amino acids. CDR1 is SGHNT, CDR2 YYREEE, per germline (reference sequence). J was trimmed by 8 bases and V by 5 bases; bases with no gene match: 5. This CDR3 is CASRPGQGDSPLHF. CDR3 coding DNA: TGTGCCAGCAGACCGGGACAGGGTGATTCACCCCTCCACTTT.

The chain links TRBV11-2 to TRBJ2-7; D might be TRBD2 (5 bases). From germline, CDR1 is SGHAT and CDR2 FQNNGV. The CDR3 runs 12 residues. V was cut by 1 base and J by 7 bases, with 8 bases left in between. In nucleotides, the CDR3 is TGTGCCAGCAGCTTAGGGACGGGAGAGCAGTACTTC. Its translation is CASSLGTGEQYF.

The rearrangement links TRBV29-1 to TRBJ2-7; 11 bases are shared with TRBD1. V trimming: 0 bases; J trimming: 5 bases; junction bases outside the gene matches: 0. CDR1 is SQVTM, CDR2 ANQGSEA, per germline. The length of the CDR3 is 13 residues. The DNA for the CDR3 is TGCAGCGTTGAAGAGGGACAGGGGGACGAGCAGTACTTC. Its protein product is CSVEEGQGDEQYF.

CDR3 sequence reads: CASSQDYWTGASGYTF. In DNA, the CDR3 is TGCGCCAGCAGCCAAGATTACTGGACAGGGGCTAGTGGCTACACCTTC. This chain links TRBV4-1 with TRBJ1-2; 9 positions match TRBD1. The CDR3 length is 16 residues. V shed 0 bases, J shed 7 bases, and the junction held 9 bases outside the gene matches. Per germline, CDR1 MGHRA and CDR2 YSYEKL.

The gene calls are TRBV25-1 and TRBJ1-1; D is possibly TRBD1 (5 bases). The CDR3 covers 15 residues. Trimming shortened V by 4 bases and J by 3 bases, and 15 bases separated the two germline ends. Germline V gene data show CDR1 as MGHDK and CDR2 as SYGVNS. Here the CDR3 reads CASSATPSGDTEAFF. Here the CDR3 DNA reads TGTGCCAGCAGTGCAACCCCTTCGGGGGACACTGAAGCTTTCTTT.

The CDR3 reads CASSLEEAGRYEQYF. Written as DNA, the CDR3 is TGTGCCAGCAGTTTAGAGGAGGCAGGGAGGTACGAGCAGTACTTC. V gene TRBV28 combines with J gene TRBJ2-7; D might be TRBD2 (6 bases). Germline V gives CDR1 MDHEN, CDR2 SYDVKM. The length of the CDR3 is 15 residues. The V end was cut by 2 bases, the J end by 4 bases, with 15 bases between.

This clone was counted a few times. The chain has TRBV6-5 and TRBJ1-4; 10 nucleotides agree with TRBD1. The CDR3 is 15 amino acids. V shed 6 bases and J 8 bases; nucleotides not matched to a gene: 9. Germline V gene lookup returns CDR1 MNHEY and CDR2 SVGAGI. CDR3 nucleotides: TGTGCCAGCAGCTTCGGACAGGGGGAGGTCGAAAAACTGTTTTTT. It encodes CASSFGQGEVEKLFF.

The sample holds a few counts of this clone. The V call is TRBV27, the J call TRBJ2-7; D is uncertain. From germline, CDR1 is MNHEY and CDR2 SMNVEV (reference sequence). The CDR3 consists of 14 residues. Trimming stripped 4 bases from V and 3 bases from J, with 13 bases between. CDR3 sequence reads: CASSSSGSDYEQYF. In DNA, the CDR3 is TGTGCCAGCAGTTCCTCCGGGTCAGACTACGAGCAGTACTTC.

The chain has TRBV5-6 and TRBJ1-2; perhaps TRBD1 as D (6 bases). V lost 3 bases and J lost 4, with 16 bases in between. This CDR3 has 15 residues. Per germline, CDR1 SGHDT and CDR2 YYEEEE. This chain's CDR3 is CASSSWDTLGYGYTF. The CDR3 DNA reads TGTGCCAGCAGCTCCTGGGACACCCTGGGCTATGGCTACACCTTC.

The chain couples TRBV15 to TRBJ2-1; D is undetermined. The germline V gene has CDR1 LNHNV and CDR2 YYDKDF (reference sequence). Trimming cost V 5 bases and J 9 bases, with 11 bases left between them. The length of the CDR3 is 12 residues. The CDR3 protein is CATSRYDREQFF. The CDR3 nucleotides read TGTGCCACCAGCCGCTACGATCGTGAGCAGTTCTTC.

The V gene is TRBV2, the J gene TRBJ2-7, with TRBD1 matching over 7 bases. The CDR3 length is 14 residues. Germline V gene data show CDR1 as SNHLY and CDR2 as FYNNEI. The V gene end was trimmed by 3 bases and the J gene end by 3 bases; junction bases not matched to a gene: 5. The CDR3 reads CASSDQGVSYEQYF. The CDR3 coding sequence is TGTGCCAGCAGTGACCAGGGGGTTAGCTACGAGCAGTACTTC.

This clone has just one count. This chain joins TRBV21-1 and TRBJ2-7; TRBD1, as called in the table, went unchecked against the DNA. TRBV21-1 is noted as a pseudogene. This CDR3 contains 16 residues. The CDR3 nucleotides are TGTGCCAGCAGCAAACGTAGGTCGGACAGGGTCAACGAGCAGTACTTC. It translates to CASSKRRSDRVNEQYF.

The chain links TRBV24-1 to TRBJ1-4; maybe TRBD1 (5 bases). This CDR3 comprises 18 residues. Deletions cut 0 bases from V and 7 bases from J, with 20 bases between. Germline V gives CDR1 KGHDR, CDR2 SFDVKD. The CDR3 here is CATSDLSGRVGVVEKLFF. For the CDR3, the DNA is TGTGCCACCAGTGATTTGTCCGGCAGGGTAGGGGTTGTTGAAAAACTGTTTTTT.

V usage is TRBV30 and J usage is TRBJ1-2; TRBD1 matches 7 bases. There are 14 residues in the CDR3. CDR1 and CDR2 from the germline V gene are GTSNPN and SVGIG (reference sequence). The V segment lost 5 bases and the J segment 6 bases; nucleotides outside the gene matches: 12. In DNA, the CDR3 is TGTGCCTGGTCCACCCGCCGGGACAGTCATGGCTACACCTTC. Its protein product is CAWSTRRDSHGYTF.

This clone has just one count. The rearrangement uses TRBV9 and TRBJ1-1; 7 nucleotides agree with TRBD1. This CDR3 spans 14 amino acids. CDR1 and CDR2 (germline): SGDLS, YYNGEE. The trim removed 4 bases at V and 0 bases at J, leaving 3 bases unmatched. The CDR3 sequence: CASSHGQVNTEAFF. The CDR3 coding sequence is TGTGCCAGCAGCCACGGACAGGTGAACACTGAAGCTTTCTTT.